The rows below give T cell receptor beta chains drawn from one sample of a study of blood T cell repertoires in COVID-19. Clones were read by immunoSEQ multiplex PCR, and TCRdb kept only the in-frame ones, dropping some. Counted here are 200,000 or so clones, about four fifths occurring once; the ten biggest clones make up approximately 1.4%. The sample was PBMCs or T cells enriched from blood (not recorded which). These receptors were obtained from a woman between 35 and 50 years old with acute COVID-19. Both conserved end residues are part of each CDR3. The D gene is left open where the match is weak. Clone size is stated in some rows and not others, as once, few, many or a class when expanded.

clone size	D gene	J gene	CDR3 length	V gene	CDR3 DNA	CDR3 protein
-	-	TRBJ1-6	15	TRBV6-5	TGTGCCAGCAGTACCCCACAGGGTCCTAATTCACCCCTCCACTTT	CASSTPQGPNSPLHF
-	TRBD1	TRBJ1-5	13	TRBV29-1	TGCAGCATCGGACAGGGACAAGATCAGCCCCAGCATTTT	CSIGQGQDQPQHF
-	-	TRBJ2-7	15	TRBV6-2/TRBV6-3	TGTGCCAGCAGTTCCTCCCACGGACTGGGCTACGAGCAGTACTTC	CASSSSHGLGYEQYF
-	-	TRBJ1-2	13	TRBV12-3/TRBV12-4	TGTGCCAGCAGGCCAGGGAGGAACTATGGCTACACCTTC	CASRPGRNYGYTF
-	TRBD2	TRBJ2-1	16	TRBV19	TGTGCCAGTAGTGTCTTAGCGGGGGCCTCCTACAATGAGCAGTTCTTC	CASSVLAGASYNEQFF
-	TRBD2	TRBJ2-2	16	TRBV18	TGTGCCAGCTCACCGTTGGCTAGCGGGAGTTCCGGGGAGCTGTTTTTT	CASSPLASGSSGELFF
-	TRBD2	TRBJ2-1	16	TRBV7-9	TGTGCCAGCAGCGAACCACGGGAGGGCTCCTACAATGAGCAGTTCTTC	CASSEPREGSYNEQFF
-	-	TRBJ2-7	13	TRBV6-5	TGTGCCAGCAGTCAGGGGGGCTCCTACGAGCAGTACTTC	CASSQGGSYEQYF
-	TRBD2	TRBJ2-7	14	TRBV9	TGTGCCAGCAGCGCGACTAGCGGCACCTACGAGCAGTACTTC	CASSATSGTYEQYF
-	TRBD1	TRBJ1-1	14	TRBV6-5	TGTGCCAGCAGTTACATCCCGACAGGGGGGTCGGCTTTCTTT	CASSYIPTGGSAFF
few	-	TRBJ1-2	13	TRBV15	TGTGCCACCAGCAGAGACACAGGGTTTGGCTACACCTTC	CATSRDTGFGYTF
-	-	TRBJ1-2	11	TRBV30	TGTGCCTGGAGTAGCTACTATGGCTACACCTTC	CAWSSYYGYTF
-	TRBD1	TRBJ1-1	14	TRBV3-1/TRBV3-2	TGTGCCAGCAGCTCTCGGACAGGGAACACTGAAGCTTTCTTT	CASSSRTGNTEAFF
-	-	TRBJ2-7	14	TRBV3-1/TRBV3-2	TGTGCCAGCAGCGACAGAACAGCAACATACGAGCAGTACTTC	CASSDRTATYEQYF
-	TRBD2	TRBJ2-1	15	TRBV6-5	TGTGCCAGCAGGCGCCCTAGCGGGGGGCTCAATGAGCAGTTCTTC	CASRRPSGGLNEQFF
once	-	TRBJ2-7	14	TRBV29-1	TGCAGCGTTGTTCTGGCAGGGTATAGCTACGAGCAGTACTTC	CSVVLAGYSYEQYF
-	TRBD2	TRBJ2-3	17	TRBV5-1	TGCGCCAGCAGCAATCTAGCGGGGGGTGCTAGCACAGATACGCAGTATTTT	CASSNLAGGASTDTQYF
-	-	TRBJ1-4	15	TRBV27	TGTGCCAGCAGTCCCTTCGGCGGCCGGAATGAAAAACTGTTTTTT	CASSPFGGRNEKLFF
once	-	TRBJ2-2	14	TRBV6-5	TGTGCCAGCAGGGCGGCCTTACGTCCGGGGGAGCTGTTTTTT	CASRAALRPGELFF
once	TRBD1	TRBJ2-7	16	TRBV2	TGTGCCAGCAGTGTACGGGCGGACAGGGTTGGCTACGAGCAGTACTTC	CASSVRADRVGYEQYF
-	TRBD1	TRBJ1-4	14	TRBV30	TGTGCCTGGAGGTCCGGGACAGGGAATGAAAAACTGTTTTTT	CAWRSGTGNEKLFF
-	TRBD2	TRBJ2-3	16	TRBV30	TGTGCCTGGAGTAGGGATAGGGCTAGCGGAGGGGATACGCAGTATTTT	CAWSRDRASGGDTQYF
few	-	TRBJ2-7	13	TRBV28	TGTGCCAGCAGTTTGGCGGGCTCCTACGAGCAGTACTTC	CASSLAGSYEQYF
few	-	TRBJ1-1	15	TRBV18	TGTGCCAGCCGCGTCGGTGCAGGGCCGAACACTGAAGCTTTCTTT	CASRVGAGPNTEAFF
once	-	TRBJ1-1	15	TRBV30	TGTGCCTGGAGTGTTTGGTCCACCTCGAGGTCTGAAGCTTTCTTT	CAWSVWSTSRSEAFF
-	-	TRBJ2-6	15	TRBV6-5	TGTGCCAGCAGTACTCACGCTTCTGGGGCCAACGTCCTGACTTTC	CASSTHASGANVLTF
once	-	TRBJ2-7	14	TRBV29-1	TGCAGCGTTGAAGATCCGGGGACTTCCTACGAGCAGTACTTC	CSVEDPGTSYEQYF
-	TRBD1	TRBJ1-2	16	TRBV5-4	TGTGCCAGCAGCTTGGGGACAGGGGGCGGAATCTATGGCTACACCTTC	CASSLGTGGGIYGYTF
-	-	TRBJ1-6	15	TRBV3-1/TRBV3-2	TGTGCCAGCAGCCAAGACGTCGGGGGGAATTCACCCCTCCACTTT	CASSQDVGGNSPLHF
-	TRBD1	TRBJ2-7	14	TRBV7-9	TGTGCCAGCAGATCGCGGACAGGGGTCCACGAGCAGTACTTC	CASRSRTGVHEQYF
-	-	TRBJ1-2	15	TRBV9	TGTGCCAGCAGCCAAGGGCCCCAAGCGGACTATGGCTACACCTTC	CASSQGPQADYGYTF
-	-	TRBJ1-2	13	TRBV29-1	TGCAGCGGACAGGAGTTAGGCGTGAGCGGCTACACCTTC	CSGQELGVSGYTF
-	TRBD1	TRBJ2-2	17	TRBV7-2	TGTGCCAGCAGCTTACTCGGGACAGGGGGCTATGGCGGGGAGCTGTTTTTT	CASSLLGTGGYGGELFF
few	-	TRBJ2-7	15	TRBV6-5	TGTGCCAGCAGATCCACCGGGACTGTACCCTACGAGCAGTACTTC	CASRSTGTVPYEQYF
-	TRBD2	TRBJ2-7	14	TRBV27	TGTGCCAGCTCCTCTTTGACTAGCATCTACGAGCAGTACTTC	CASSSLTSIYEQYF
-	-	TRBJ2-1	15	TRBV21-1	TGTGCCAGCAGCAGCCAAAGCCAGGGGGCCGCATCCACGTTCTTC	CASSSQSQGAASTFF
few	-	TRBJ2-3	15	TRBV2	TGTGCCAGCAGTGATCGCGGTGCGGCGCAGGATACGCAGTATTTT	CASSDRGAAQDTQYF
-	-	TRBJ1-1	15	TRBV5-1	TGCGCCAGCAGCTTGGTGGCAGGGGTGAACACTGAAGCTTTCTTT	CASSLVAGVNTEAFF
-	-	TRBJ1-2	14	TRBV7-2	TGTGCCAGCAGCTTATCTTGGGTAGGGGCTGGCTACACCTTC	CASSLSWVGAGYTF
once	-	TRBJ1-5	13	TRBV10-2	TGCGCCAGCAGTGACCAGGGAAGGAAGCCCCAGCATTTT	CASSDQGRKPQHF
-	-	TRBJ2-5	14	TRBV6-2/TRBV6-3	TGTGCCAGCAGTTACAACACCAACCAAGAGACCCAGTACTTC	CASSYNTNQETQYF
-	TRBD1	TRBJ1-1	12	TRBV10-3	TGTGCCATCAGTGTGACAGGGGCTGAAGCTTTCTTT	CAISVTGAEAFF
-	TRBD1	TRBJ2-7	15	TRBV4-1	TGCGCCAGCAGCCAAGTAGGGACAGCAGCCTACGAGCAGTACTTC	CASSQVGTAAYEQYF
-	-	TRBJ2-7	13	TRBV20-1	TGCAGTGCTAGTGCGACGGGGGCCTACGAGCAGTACTTC	CSASATGAYEQYF
-	TRBD1	TRBJ1-1	14	TRBV11-3	TGTGCCAGCAGCTCGGGACAGGGAAGGACTGAAGCTTTCTTT	CASSSGQGRTEAFF
-	TRBD2	TRBJ2-2	20	TRBV7-6	TGTGCCAGCAGCTTATGGTCGAGCCTAGCGGTCCCCTCGGGCACCGGGGAGCTGTTTTTT	CASSLWSSLAVPSGTGELFF
-	TRBD2	TRBJ2-7	13	TRBV29-1	TGCAGCGTTGTAGGTAGCGGGGGGGTCGAGCAGTACTTC	CSVVGSGGVEQYF
-	TRBD1	TRBJ2-7	15	TRBV4-2	TGTGCCAGCAGCCAAGAGACAGGGGGAAACTACGAGCAGTACTTC	CASSQETGGNYEQYF
many	TRBD1	TRBJ1-3	16	TRBV9	TGTGCCAGCAGCGTAAGGGACAGGGGGTCTGGAAACACCATATATTTT	CASSVRDRGSGNTIYF
-	-	TRBJ1-5	13	TRBV6-5	TGTGCCAGCAGTTCCCAGGGGAATCAGCCCCAGCATTTT	CASSSQGNQPQHF
few	-	TRBJ1-1	14	TRBV6-5	TGTGCCAGCACTTCGACAGATATGAACACTGAAGCTTTCTTT	CASTSTDMNTEAFF
-	-	TRBJ1-2	16	TRBV6-7	TGTGCCAGCAGTACGAACCCAGGGAGGGGATCCTATGGCTACACCTTC	CASSTNPGRGSYGYTF
once	-	TRBJ2-3	16	TRBV7-2	TGTGCCAGCAGCCCCCGGACGGGAAGCCTACCAGATACGCAGTATTTT	CASSPRTGSLPDTQYF
-	-	TRBJ2-3	13	TRBV14	TGTGCCAGCAGCCAAGATATCAACTCTCTGCAGTATTTT	CASSQDINSLQYF
-	-	TRBJ2-7	13	TRBV4-3	TGCGCCAGCAGCCAGGCCCGGGGGACCTCCCTCTTCTTC	CASSQARGTSLFF
-	-	TRBJ2-1	12	TRBV29-1	TGCAGCGCCCGGGACTTTGACAATGAGCAGTTCTTC	CSARDFDNEQFF
-	TRBD2	TRBJ2-1	17	TRBV18	TGTGCCAGCTCACCGGGACTAGCGGGAGCGCTTCGGAATGAGCAGTTCTTC	CASSPGLAGALRNEQFF
-	-	TRBJ2-3	13	TRBV20-1	TGCAGTGCTAGTACCGGGGAAACAGATACGCAGTATTTT	CSASTGETDTQYF
-	-	TRBJ1-5	16	TRBV4-1	TGCGCCAGCAGCCGGGCCACAGGGAATAGCAATCAGCCCCAGCATTTT	CASSRATGNSNQPQHF